This passage covers 7 T cell receptor beta chains from one sample sequenced in a study of cytomegalovirus exposure and HLA in healthy donors. The data were produced by immunoSEQ multiplex PCR, yet TCRdb's version contains in-frame clones alone and is incomplete. Of about 160,000 clones detected, more than 70% appear once; the ten largest clones hold about 3%. Sequencing was performed on PBMCs. These receptors originate from a man between 18 and 35 years old in good health and CMV-seronegative.

The rearrangement joins TRBV6-1 to TRBJ1-5; tentative D call: TRBD1 (5 bases). Per the germline V gene, CDR1 is MNHNS and CDR2 is SASEGT. The CDR3 contains 14 residues. The V end lost 6 bases, the J end lost 1 base, and 10 bases lay between the germline ends. CDR3 coding DNA: TGTGCCAGCAGGGGGGGGAACAGCAATCAGCCCCAGCATTTT. Translating it yields CASRGGNSNQPQHF.

This chain links TRBV2 with TRBJ2-7, with TRBD1 as a possible D gene (6 bases). This CDR3 comprises 14 residues. Deletions cut 4 bases from V and 0 bases from J, with 10 bases between. The germline CDR1 and CDR2 sequences are SNHLY and FYNNEI. CDR3 loop: CASSAGVGSYEQYF. CDR3 sequence (DNA): TGTGCCAGCAGTGCAGGGGTCGGCTCCTACGAGCAGTACTTC.

V usage is TRBV4-2 and J usage is TRBJ2-1; 8 bases align to TRBD2. J gave up 0 bases and V 3 bases, and 7 bases lay outside the gene matches. The CDR3 extends over 17 amino acids. Germline V gene data show CDR1 as LGHNA and CDR2 as YNFKEQ. Here the CDR3 DNA reads TGTGCCAGCAGCCAGGAACTAGCGGCTCGCTCCTACAATGAGCAGTTCTTC. Amino acids: CASSQELAARSYNEQFF.

The chain employs TRBV6-1 and TRBJ2-3; TRBD2 might be the D (5 bases). V lost 11 bases, J lost 0 bases, and 18 bases lay in between. Germline lookup yields CDR1 MNHNS and CDR2 SASEGT. This CDR3 has 15 amino acids. CDR3 nucleotides: TGTGCCGGGAGACGTCGAGAACCTAGCACAGATACGCAGTATTTT. Residues: CAGRRREPSTDTQYF.

This clone showed up just a few times. The CDR3 is CASRPGTGYEQYV. CDR3 DNA sequence: TGTGCCAGCAGACCCGGGACAGGCTACGAGCAGTACGTC. V is TRBV7-9 and J is TRBJ2-7; 8 nucleotides align to TRBD1. The CDR3 contains 13 residues. Losses at the gene ends were 6 bases for V and 3 bases for J; bases not matched to a gene: 4. Germline V gene lookup returns CDR1 SEHNR and CDR2 FQNEAQ (reference sequence).

This clone showed up just once. The chain uses TRBV27 and TRBJ2-3; 8 bases line up with TRBD2. V dropped 1 base and J dropped 4; count of bases not matched to a gene: 10. CDR3 size: 17 residues. Germline CDR1 is MNHEY and CDR2 is SMNVEV (reference sequence). Written as DNA, the CDR3 is TGTGCCAGCAGTTTATGGGTGCCGGCGGGAGGTGCAGATACGCAGTATTTT. Its protein is CASSLWVPAGGADTQYF.

The chain has TRBV6-1 and TRBJ1-5; 8 bases map to TRBD1. The CDR3 is 16 residues long. Germline CDR1 MNHNS, CDR2 SASEGT. Unmatched junction bases numbered 5, after V lost 4 bases and J lost 0 bases. This CDR3 reads CASSGGTGVSNQPQHF. The CDR3 nucleotides read TGTGCCAGCAGTGGGGGGACAGGTGTTAGCAATCAGCCCCAGCATTTT.